The clone carrying this TCR beta chain appeared a few times. The V gene end was trimmed by 6 bases and the J gene end by 2 bases; junction bases not matched to a gene: 6. The germline CDR1 and CDR2 sequences are MNHEY and SVGEGT. The CDR3 runs to 14 residues. Data came from immunoSEQ multiplex PCR; TCRdb stores just in-frame clones and leaves some out. The sample consists of about 70,000 clones, around 75% of them appearing once. The data originate from a study of blood T cell repertoires in COVID-19. In the study overall: There were acute and convalescent COVID-19 samples, and they came from the United States, Italy and Spain. In each case, the material was cDNA or gDNA derived from T cells, B-cell-depleted T cells, or PBMCs.

The receptor was derived from a man between 65 and 79 years old with acute or convalescent COVID-19. The chain combines TRBV6-2 or TRBV6-3 with TRBJ1-1; 7 bases agree with TRBD1. Sequenced: peripheral blood. The CDR3: CASSRNRGNTEAFF. The CDR3 nucleotides read TGTGCCAGCAGCCGAAACAGGGGAAACACTGAAGCTTTCTTT.